A single sample gave rise to the 27 T cell receptor beta chains below, sequenced in a study of cytomegalovirus exposure and HLA in healthy donors. Primers: 60 Vbeta forward and 13 Jbeta reverse. Measured with immunoSEQ multiplex PCR; TCRdb has only the in-frame clones, and not every one. The table includes roughly 290,000 clones, approximately 90% detected once. Sequenced sample: PBMCs. The source of these receptors is a woman between 18 and 29 years old in good health and CMV-seronegative.

V is TRBV19 and J is TRBJ1-2, with D perhaps matching TRBD1 (5 bases). Germline CDR1 and CDR2: LNHDA and SQIVND (reference sequence). This CDR3 is built from 19 residues. V lost 4 bases and J lost 1, with 25 bases in between. CDR3 nucleotides: TGTGCCAGTAGTAAATGGGACGGGGGAAGATGGGTAGATAACTATGGCTACACCTTC. This translates into CASSKWDGGRWVDNYGYTF.

V gene TRBV25-1 combines with J gene TRBJ2-3; TRBD2 is a possible D gene (5 bases). The CDR3 length is 15 residues. V was trimmed by 3 bases and J by 0 bases, leaving 10 bases between them. The germline CDR1 and CDR2 sequences are MGHDK and SYGVNS. In DNA, the CDR3 is TGTGCCAGCAGTGAGTATGGACTCAGCACAGATACGCAGTATTTT. It translates to CASSEYGLSTDTQYF.

This chain links TRBV18 with TRBJ1-1; no definite D call. CDR3 size: 13 residues. Germline V CDR1 and CDR2: KGHSH, LQKENI. The V end lost 2 bases, the J end lost 5 bases, and 9 bases lay between the germline ends. CDR3 amino acids: CASSPGLGTEAFF. For the CDR3, the DNA is TGTGCCAGCTCACCAGGGCTTGGGACTGAAGCTTTCTTT.

The rearrangement links TRBV19 to TRBJ1-2; possibly TRBD1 for D (6 bases). The V gene lost 5 bases and the J gene lost 4 bases, with 14 bases spanning the gap. The CDR3 is made up of 14 amino acids. Germline lookup yields CDR1 LNHDA and CDR2 SQIVND (reference sequence). CDR3 amino acids: CASSLGGPGYGYTF. In DNA form, the CDR3 reads TGTGCCAGTAGTTTAGGGGGGCCCGGCTATGGCTACACCTTC.

The chain links TRBV27 to TRBJ2-7; tentative D call: TRBD2 (6 bases). This CDR3 is built from 14 residues. Trimming pared 3 bases from V and 0 bases from J, leaving 9 bases between. The germline gives CDR1 MNHEY, CDR2 SMNVEV (reference sequence). The CDR3 DNA sequence: TGTGCCAGCAGTTTTCTAGCGAGCTCCTACGAGCAGTACTTC. Translated: CASSFLASSYEQYF.

V and J are TRBV13 and TRBJ2-1; 8 positions match TRBD2. V trimming: 0 bases; J trimming: 4 bases; junction bases outside the gene matches: 8. This CDR3 spans 17 amino acids. CDR1 is PRHDT and CDR2 is FYEKMQ in the germline V gene (reference sequence). The CDR3 sequence is CASSLGLGLAGYNEQFF. The CDR3 DNA sequence: TGTGCCAGCAGCTTAGGCCTAGGGCTAGCGGGTTACAATGAGCAGTTCTTC.

The V gene is TRBV11-2, the J gene TRBJ2-2; 9 bases match TRBD2. Germline CDR1 reads SGHAT; CDR2 reads FQNNGV. Trimming removed 8 bases from V and 3 bases from J; junction bases left unmatched: 7. The CDR3 extends over 15 amino acids. CDR3 region: CASSNSGGDTGELFF. The CDR3 coding sequence is TGTGCCAGCTCCAATAGCGGGGGAGACACCGGGGAGCTGTTTTTT.

The chain's CDR3 is CASSLGLAGGGYQETQYF. Here the CDR3 DNA reads TGTGCCAGCAGCTTGGGACTAGCGGGGGGCGGGTACCAAGAGACCCAGTACTTC. V is TRBV5-6 and J is TRBJ2-5; 13 positions match TRBD2. Per the germline V gene, CDR1 is SGHDT and CDR2 is YYEEEE. The CDR3 runs 18 residues. The junction had 5 bases not matched to a gene; V was cut back by 0 bases and J by 0 bases.

The V gene is TRBV15, the J gene TRBJ2-3; TRBD2 is a possible D gene (6 bases). The CDR3 covers 13 residues. The V gene lost 7 bases and the J gene lost 1 base, with 9 bases spanning the gap. Germline CDR1 reads LNHNV; CDR2 reads YYDKDF (reference sequence). CDR3 coding DNA: TGTGCCACCACCGGGGGTGGCACAGATACGCAGTATTTT. It codes for CATTGGGTDTQYF.

The count of this clone is one. The gene calls are TRBV13 and TRBJ2-3; TRBD2 matches at 9 bases. The CDR3 extends over 20 amino acids. Germline loops: CDR1 PRHDT, CDR2 FYEKMQ (reference sequence). The V segment lost 5 bases and the J segment 3 bases; nucleotides outside the gene matches: 21. CDR3: CASSHFLGVAGDQGTDTQYF. CDR3 coding DNA: TGTGCCAGCAGCCACTTCCTTGGGGTAGCGGGGGATCAAGGAACAGATACGCAGTATTTT.

This rearrangement joins TRBV7-9 to TRBJ2-2; perhaps TRBD2 as D (5 bases). The ends were cut back, 5 bases at V and 2 bases at J, with 15 bases in the middle. This CDR3 is built from 16 residues. The germline V gene encodes CDR1 SEHNR and CDR2 FQNEAQ (reference sequence). The CDR3 here is CASSPGGLYNTGELFF. CDR3 in DNA: TGTGCCAGCAGCCCCGGCGGGCTCTACAACACCGGGGAGCTGTTTTTT.

This clone was counted between two and nine times. The chain is built from TRBV7-2 and TRBJ1-2; 8 nucleotides line up with TRBD1. The CDR3 totals 13 residues. CDR1 and CDR2 (germline): SGHTA, FQGNSA. The V gene end was trimmed by 5 bases and the J gene end by 2 bases; junction bases not matched to a gene: 1. The CDR3 loop reads CASSRTGNYGYTF. For the CDR3, the DNA is TGTGCCAGCAGCCGGACAGGGAACTATGGCTACACCTTC. The entire variable domain, with the rest obtained from reference TRBV7-2 and TRBJ1-2, is as follows: GAGVSQSPSNKVTEKGKDVELRCDPISGHTALYWYRQSLGQGLEFLIYFQGNSAPDKSGLPSDRFSAERTGGSVSTLTIQRTQQEDSAVYLCASSRTGNYGYTFGSGTRLTVV.

CDR3 loop: CASSLGAEQFF. In nucleotides, the CDR3 is TGTGCCAGCAGCTTAGGAGCTGAGCAGTTCTTC. The V gene is TRBV11-3, the J gene TRBJ2-1; D is undetermined. Germline V gene data show CDR1 as SGHNT and CDR2 as YENEEA. V lost 1 base to trimming and J lost 9 bases, with 4 bases between them. This CDR3 spans 11 amino acids. The entire variable domain, with the rest obtained from reference TRBV11-3 and TRBJ2-1, is as follows: EAGVVQSPRYKIIEKKQPVAFWCNPISGHNTLYWYLQNLGQGPELLIRYENEEAVDDSQLPKDRFSAERLKGVDSTLKIQPAELGDSAVYLCASSLGAEQFFGPGTRLTVL.

On this clone: In the same sample, other DNA sequences code for this CDR3. In DNA, the CDR3 is TGCGCCAGCAGCTTGGTAGGCACAGATACGCAGTATTTT. This sequence encodes CASSLVGTDTQYF. The chain is built from TRBV5-1 and TRBJ2-3; D remains ambiguous. Germline loops: CDR1 SGHRS, CDR2 YFSETQ. With 0 bases removed from V and 1 base from J, the gap between germline ends came to 3 bases. This CDR3 spans 13 amino acids.

The V gene is TRBV18, the J gene TRBJ1-1, with D maybe TRBD1 (6 bases). Germline loops: CDR1 KGHSH, CDR2 LQKENI. The CDR3 consists of 14 residues. V was pared by 4 bases and J by 0 bases, with 9 bases between. CDR3 DNA: TGTGCCAGCTCACGGGACAACATGAACACTGAAGCTTTCTTT. Translating it yields CASSRDNMNTEAFF.

As to this clone: This sample includes further DNA sequences coding for the same CDR3. The chain links TRBV27 to TRBJ2-7; TRBD1 matches at 9 bases. V was pared by 4 bases and J by 7 bases, with 5 bases of the junction left unmatched. CDR3 length: 13 amino acids. CDR1 is MNHEY and CDR2 is SMNVEV in the germline V gene (reference sequence). CDR3 sequence: CASSSWDRDEQYF. The CDR3 DNA reads TGTGCCAGCAGTTCCTGGGACAGGGATGAGCAGTACTTC.

V usage is TRBV29-1 and J usage is TRBJ1-4; possible D gene TRBD1, 5 bases. The germline gives CDR1 SQVTM, CDR2 ANQGSEA. With 6 bases removed from V and 0 bases from J, the gap between germline ends came to 11 bases. This CDR3 has 14 residues. This CDR3 reads CSVGKTATNEKLFF. DNA of the CDR3: TGCAGCGTGGGGAAGACAGCAACTAATGAAAAACTGTTTTTT.

V usage is TRBV7-9 and J usage is TRBJ1-2; 11 bases fit TRBD1. Germline CDR1 SEHNR, CDR2 FQNEAQ (reference sequence). The CDR3 consists of 14 residues. V lost 5 bases to trimming and J lost 7 bases; unmatched junction nucleotides: 6. The CDR3 nucleotides are TGTGCCAGCAGCATTGGACAGGGGGCGCTTGGCTACACCTTC. This encodes CASSIGQGALGYTF.

The CDR3 loop is CASSVLGQGHYEQYF. The CDR3 DNA sequence: TGTGCCAGCAGTGTTCTTGGGCAGGGTCACTACGAGCAGTACTTC. The J gene is TRBJ2-7, the V gene TRBV6-1; maybe TRBD1 (5 bases). Germline CDR1 is MNHNS and CDR2 is SASEGT. The CDR3 extends over 15 amino acids. Between the trimmed V and J ends, which lost 4 bases and 3 bases, there was a span of 16 bases.

The rearrangement joins TRBV29-1 to TRBJ1-1, with 7 bases aligning to TRBD1. This CDR3 region has 12 residues. CDR1 and CDR2 (germline): SQVTM, ANQGSEA. V dropped 5 bases and J dropped 10; count of bases not matched to a gene: 10. The CDR3 region has the DNA TGCAGCGTTCAGGGCGGGACAGTAGGAGCTTTCTTT. As protein: CSVQGGTVGAFF.

The chain has TRBV29-1 and TRBJ2-1; 9 nucleotides line up with TRBD2. Germline values: CDR1 SQVTM, CDR2 ANQGSEA. There are 15 residues in the CDR3. Trimming at V came to 2 bases and at J to 2 bases, leaving 4 bases not matched to a gene. The DNA of the CDR3 is TGCAGCGTTGAATCGAGCGGGGGGCCCTACAATGAGCAGTTCTTC. Encoded protein: CSVESSGGPYNEQFF.

The J gene is TRBJ2-1, the V gene TRBV9; 7 bases map to TRBD1. With V trimmed by 3 bases and J by 7 bases, 10 bases remained unmatched. The CDR3 contains 15 residues. Germline CDR1 is SGDLS and CDR2 is YYNGEE. As DNA, the CDR3 is TGTGCCAGCAGCGATGGACAGGTGAATACGAATGAGCAGTTCTTC. Translated: CASSDGQVNTNEQFF.

This clone was counted once. This chain uses TRBV6-4 with TRBJ2-3, with D perhaps TRBD2 (6 bases). Deletions cut 4 bases from V and 4 bases from J, with 12 bases between. Per the germline V gene, CDR1 is MRHNA and CDR2 is SNTAGT. The length of the CDR3 is 14 residues. CDR3 coding DNA: TGTGCCAGCAGTGGGCAGGGAGGCGCAGATACGCAGTATTTT. Its protein is CASSGQGGADTQYF.

The chain employs TRBV5-6 and TRBJ2-1; 12 bases fit TRBD2. The J segment lost 5 bases and the V segment lost 1 base, leaving 7 bases of the junction unmatched. This CDR3 spans 17 amino acids. Per germline, CDR1 SGHDT and CDR2 YYEEEE. For the CDR3, the DNA is TGTGCCAGCAGCTTGCCCACTAGCGGGGGGCCTAACAATGAGCAGTTCTTC. It encodes CASSLPTSGGPNNEQFF.

This clone was recorded only once. The rearrangement joins TRBV30 to TRBJ1-2; no clear D gene. Trimming left V 5 bases short and J 4 bases short, with 14 bases between. The CDR3 spans 13 residues. CDR1 and CDR2 from the germline V gene are GTSNPN and SVGIG (reference sequence). The CDR3: CAWATIIGYGYTF. Here the CDR3 DNA reads TGTGCCTGGGCAACTATTATCGGCTATGGCTACACCTTC.

This clone was detected only once. Germline and junction disagree at one end, which may indicate a read error. CDR3 nucleotide sequence: TGTTCCAGTACTAGGGAAGGGCAGAACACTGAAGCTTTCTTT. Its protein is CSSTREGQNTEAFF. V and J are TRBV7-9 and TRBJ1-1, with D unresolved. CDR1 and CDR2 (germline): SEHNR, FQNEAQ (reference sequence). This CDR3 has 14 amino acids. The variable domain in full, completed from reference TRBV7-9 and TRBJ1-1, reads DTGVSQNPRHKITKRGQNVTFRCDPISEHNRLYWYRQTLGQGPEFLTYFQNEAQLEKSRLLSDRFSAERPKGSFSTLEIQRTEQGDSAMYLCSSTREGQNTEAFFGQGTRLTVV.

The chain combines TRBV27 with TRBJ2-1, with TRBD2 identical over 15 bases. J gave up 0 bases and V 7 bases, and 4 bases lay outside the gene matches. The germline V gene encodes CDR1 MNHEY and CDR2 SMNVEV (reference sequence). This CDR3 comprises 17 residues. The CDR3 here is CASTGLAGGFSYNEQFF. The CDR3 DNA follows: TGTGCCAGCACGGGACTAGCGGGGGGTTTCTCCTACAATGAGCAGTTCTTC.